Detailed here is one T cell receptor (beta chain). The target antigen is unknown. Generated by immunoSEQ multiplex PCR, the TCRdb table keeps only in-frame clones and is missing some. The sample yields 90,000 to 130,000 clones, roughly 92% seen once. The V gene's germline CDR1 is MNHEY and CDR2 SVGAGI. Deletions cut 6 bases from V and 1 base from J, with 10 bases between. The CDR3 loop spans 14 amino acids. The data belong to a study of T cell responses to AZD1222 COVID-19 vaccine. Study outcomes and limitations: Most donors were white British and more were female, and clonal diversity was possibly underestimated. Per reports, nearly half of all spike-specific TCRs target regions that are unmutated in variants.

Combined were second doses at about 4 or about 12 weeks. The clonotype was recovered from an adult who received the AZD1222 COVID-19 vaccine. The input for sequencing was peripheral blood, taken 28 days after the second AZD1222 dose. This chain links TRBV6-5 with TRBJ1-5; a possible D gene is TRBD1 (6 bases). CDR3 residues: CASRTGRSNQPQHF. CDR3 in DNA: TGTGCCAGCAGAACAGGGAGGAGCAATCAGCCCCAGCATTTT.